The next 26 T cell receptor beta chains were all read from a single sample in a study of blood T cell repertoires in COVID-19. Method: immunoSEQ multiplex PCR; TCRdb's copy keeps in-frame clones and lacks some. The data show fewer than 300,000 clones, 85% to 90% seen once. Source material: peripheral blood. Receptor source: a woman aged 45-65 years with COVID-19, enrolled during active disease.

The genes are TRBV28 and TRBJ2-5; 10 bases line up with TRBD1. V trimming: 6 bases; J trimming: 4 bases; junction bases outside the gene matches: 8. Germline CDR1 reads MDHEN; CDR2 reads SYDVKM. The CDR3 length is 15 residues. CDR3 DNA: TGTGCCAGCAGGGGCCTGACAGGGGGCCCAGAGACCCAGTACTTC. Encoded protein: CASRGLTGGPETQYF.

The rearrangement joins TRBV19 to TRBJ2-2, with 9 bases fitting TRBD1. The CDR3 sequence is 17 residues long. Germline CDR1 is LNHDA and CDR2 is SQIVND (reference sequence). With 6 bases clipped from V and 3 bases from J, the junction kept 11 bases outside the gene matches. CDR3 nucleotides: TGTGCCAGTAGGCGGACAGGGGTAGAGGGGGACACCGGGGAGCTGTTTTTT. It specifies CASRRTGVEGDTGELFF.

V usage is TRBV6-5 and J usage is TRBJ2-5; 10 bases fit TRBD1. V dropped 7 bases and J dropped 4; count of bases not matched to a gene: 6. The CDR3 contains 14 residues. The germline gives CDR1 MNHEY, CDR2 SVGAGI. This chain's CDR3 is CASTRDRGGETQYF. CDR3 nucleotide sequence: TGTGCCAGCACCCGGGACAGGGGCGGAGAGACCCAGTACTTC.

This clone was detected only once. The chain recombines TRBV29-1 with TRBJ2-7; 7 bases are a match to TRBD1. Trimming cost V 0 bases and J 3 bases; bases outside gene matches: 5. The CDR3 is 14 amino acids. CDR1 and CDR2 from the germline V gene are SQVTM and ANQGSEA. DNA for the CDR3: TGCAGCGTTGAAGACACAGGGGTCGACTACGAGCAGTACTTC. Its protein is CSVEDTGVDYEQYF.

On this clone: The junction departs from the called germline gene at one end, perhaps through a read error. The CDR3 region is CATSGTRSYSEQFF. CDR3 bases: TGTGCCACCAGTGGGACTCGCTCCTACAGTGAGCAGTTCTTC. The rearrangement uses TRBV24-1 and TRBJ2-1; D is perhaps TRBD2 (5 bases). CDR3 length equals 14 residues. Looked up from germline, CDR1 is KGHDR and CDR2 is SFDVKD.

This clone has just a few counts. The V and J genes are TRBV7-9 and TRBJ1-2, with a tentative D call TRBD1 (5 bases). Germline values: CDR1 SEHNR, CDR2 FQNEAQ (reference sequence). V was shortened by 6 bases and J by 4 bases, with 9 bases between the two germline ends. The CDR3 sequence is 12 residues long. CDR3 sequence (DNA): TGTGCCAGCAGGGACATCATCTATGGCTACACCTTC. Encoded protein: CASRDIIYGYTF.

The chain combines TRBV5-8 with TRBJ2-3; TRBD1 matches at 7 bases. CDR1 and CDR2 (germline): SGHTS, YDEGEE. The CDR3 consists of 16 residues. Germline trimming cut 0 bases from V and 2 bases from J; bases unmatched to any gene: 6. CDR3 protein: CASSLAGDRLTDTQYF. Here the CDR3 DNA reads TGTGCCAGCAGCTTGGCCGGGGACAGACTCACAGATACGCAGTATTTT.

This chain joins TRBV5-4 and TRBJ2-5; TRBD1 might be the D (6 bases). This CDR3 has 15 residues. The V and J ends lost 2 bases and 0 bases respectively, with 11 bases between them. Germline V gene sequence: CDR1 SGHNT, CDR2 YYREEE (reference sequence). DNA for the CDR3: TGTGCCAGCAGCTTTAGGACAGTGTACCAAGAGACCCAGTACTTC. This translates into CASSFRTVYQETQYF.

The chain carries TRBV30 and TRBJ1-2; D is unresolved. Germline V lookup: CDR1 GTSNPN, CDR2 SVGIG (reference sequence). V shed 0 bases and J shed 4 bases, with 6 bases lying between them. The CDR3 runs to 12 residues. The DNA of the CDR3 is TGTGCCTGGAGTGTGAGTTCCTATGGCTACACCTTC. The encoded protein is CAWSVSSYGYTF.

V is TRBV29-1 and J is TRBJ2-2; 8 bases agree with TRBD2. Germline V CDR1 and CDR2: SQVTM, ANQGSEA. This CDR3 has 13 amino acids. The ends lost 4 bases at V and 8 bases at J; junction bases unmatched: 6. Here the CDR3 reads CSVVSASGGELFF. For the CDR3, the DNA is TGCAGCGTTGTATCGGCTAGCGGGGGGGAGCTGTTTTTT.

The rearrangement links TRBV5-8 to TRBJ2-5; the D gene is possibly TRBD1 (8 bases). Germline V CDR1 and CDR2: SGHTS, YDEGEE. V lost 7 bases and J lost 4, with 26 bases in between. The CDR3 consists of 17 residues. This chain's CDR3 is CASSPGGRGLYGETQYF. Written as DNA, the CDR3 is TGTGCCAGCTCTCCGGGGGGCAGGGGGCTTTACGGAGAGACCCAGTACTTC.

In its sample, this clone was seen once. In the same sample, other DNA sequences code for this CDR3. The genes are TRBV18 and TRBJ2-5; D is uncertain. V was clipped by 2 bases and J by 4 bases, with 5 bases between them. The CDR3 has 12 residues. Germline V gene sequence: CDR1 KGHSH, CDR2 LQKENI. The chain's CDR3 is CASSPSGETQYF. DNA for the CDR3: TGTGCCAGCTCACCATCGGGAGAGACCCAGTACTTC. Drawing the rest from reference TRBV18 and TRBJ2-5, the complete variable domain is NAGVMQNPRHLVRRRGQEARLRCSPMKGHSHVYWYRQLPEEGLKFMVYLQKENIIDESGMPKERFSAEFPKEGPSILRIQQVVRGDSAAYFCASSPSGETQYFGPGTRLLVL.

This clone appeared once. The chain is built from TRBV7-6 and TRBJ1-1; the match to TRBD1 covers 9 bases. Germline CDR1 reads SGHVS; CDR2 reads FNYEAQ. The CDR3 has 14 residues. The junction had 4 bases not matched to a gene; V was cut back by 5 bases and J by 3 bases. CDR3 in amino acids: CASSRGQGHTEAFF. As DNA, the CDR3 is TGTGCCAGCAGCCGAGGACAGGGGCACACTGAAGCTTTCTTT.

V gene TRBV4-1 combines with J gene TRBJ1-4, with 8 bases that match TRBD1. Germline V gene data show CDR1 as MGHRA and CDR2 as YSYEKL. After removal of 8 bases from V and 7 bases from J, the junction contained 9 bases not matched to a gene. CDR3 length: 14 residues. CDR3 in amino acids: CASSPTGAGEKLFF. CDR3 DNA sequence: TGCGCCAGCTCTCCGACAGGGGCGGGTGAAAAACTGTTTTTT.

The chain uses TRBV30 and TRBJ1-6; D is unresolved. Trimming left V 5 bases short and J 5 bases short, with 13 bases between. This CDR3 has 14 amino acids. Germline CDR1 GTSNPN, CDR2 SVGIG (reference sequence). CDR3 loop: CAWDEDGDNSPLHF. Written as DNA, the CDR3 is TGTGCCTGGGACGAAGACGGAGATAATTCACCCCTCCACTTT.

This clone was detected only a few times. The chain combines TRBV10-3 with TRBJ1-1; no definite D call. Germline values: CDR1 ENHRY, CDR2 SYGVKD. Trimming took 3 bases from V and 0 from J, leaving 11 bases between them. This CDR3 region has 15 residues. The CDR3 sequence is CAISESQVLNTEAFF. As DNA, the CDR3 is TGTGCCATCAGTGAATCCCAGGTACTGAACACTGAAGCTTTCTTT.

This chain uses TRBV6-5 with TRBJ1-6; 7 bases map to TRBD1. The J segment lost 7 bases and the V segment lost 6 bases, leaving 6 bases of the junction unmatched. This CDR3 comprises 14 residues. In germline, CDR1 is MNHEY, CDR2 SVGAGI. CDR3 residues: CASRQGPTNSPLHF. CDR3 nucleotides: TGTGCCAGCAGACAGGGGCCAACAAATTCACCCCTCCACTTT.

The chain combines TRBV5-1 with TRBJ2-1; tentatively, D is TRBD1 (6 bases). Germline lookup yields CDR1 SGHRS and CDR2 YFSETQ. V lost 5 bases to trimming and J lost 8 bases, with 17 bases between them. The CDR3 contains 14 residues. The CDR3 spells CASRRNSGGDEQFF. In nucleotides, the CDR3 is TGCGCCAGCAGGAGAAATAGTGGGGGCGATGAGCAGTTCTTC.

In regard to this clone: Other DNA variants within this sample encode the same CDR3. The CDR3 DNA sequence: TGCAGTGCTAGAGGTCGGGAGACCCAGTACTTC. This gives the protein CSARGRETQYF. The chain combines TRBV20-1 with TRBJ2-5; D not certain. Between the trimmed V and J ends, which lost 1 base and 5 bases, there was a span of 5 bases. CDR1 DFQATT and CDR2 SNEGSKA come from the germline V gene (reference sequence). This CDR3 spans 11 amino acids.

This chain links TRBV27 with TRBJ1-1, with D tentatively TRBD1 (6 bases). Germline CDR1 is MNHEY and CDR2 is SMNVEV (reference sequence). V was cut by 3 bases and J by 0 bases, with 8 bases left in between. The CDR3 sequence is 14 residues long. Here the CDR3 DNA reads TGTGCCAGCAGTTTTGGACAGCTGAACACTGAAGCTTTCTTT. Translation: CASSFGQLNTEAFF.

The rearrangement links TRBV28 to TRBJ2-7, with TRBD1 matching 9 bases. V shed 11 bases and J 2 bases; nucleotides not matched to a gene: 10. CDR3 length: 14 amino acids. CDR1 is MDHEN and CDR2 is SYDVKM in the germline V gene. The CDR3: CASRRGQGAYEQYF. The CDR3 bases are TGTGCCTCCCGAAGGGGACAGGGTGCCTACGAGCAGTACTTC.

J is TRBJ2-5 and V is TRBV5-1; D is perhaps TRBD2 (5 bases). CDR1 is SGHRS, CDR2 YFSETQ, per germline. V lost 4 bases and J 2 bases, leaving 15 bases between the germline ends. The CDR3 loop spans 15 amino acids. CDR3 nucleotides: TGCGCCAGCAGCCTGGGGAGACTAAGACAAGAGACCCAGTACTTC. The encoded protein is CASSLGRLRQETQYF.

V usage is TRBV12-5 and J usage is TRBJ2-5; 8 bases are a match to TRBD1. V shed 6 bases and J 5 bases; nucleotides not matched to a gene: 11. The CDR3 runs 15 residues. Germline V gives CDR1 LGHNT, CDR2 FRNRAP. CDR3 nucleotide sequence: TGTGCTAGTGGCCTGGGACAGGTCTTTGGCGAGACCCAGTACTTC. As protein: CASGLGQVFGETQYF.

This rearrangement joins TRBV4-1 to TRBJ1-2, with D unclear. CDR3 length: 14 amino acids. Trimming pared 4 bases from V and 1 base from J, leaving 10 bases between. Germline V CDR1 and CDR2: MGHRA, YSYEKL. The CDR3 protein is CASSLSRYNYGYTF. The CDR3 nucleotides read TGCGCCAGCAGCCTAAGTAGATATAACTATGGCTACACCTTC.

The chain recombines TRBV10-3 with TRBJ1-6; 7 nucleotides match TRBD1. In germline, CDR1 is ENHRY, CDR2 SYGVKD. The CDR3 has 14 residues. After removal of 6 bases from V and 5 bases from J, the junction contained 4 bases not matched to a gene. DNA for the CDR3: TGTGCCATCAGCAGGGACAGCGATAATTCACCCCTCCACTTT. Translation gives CAISRDSDNSPLHF.

The V and J genes are TRBV7-2 and TRBJ1-3, with D perhaps matching TRBD1 (6 bases). CDR1 and CDR2 from the germline V gene are SGHTA and FQGNSA. This CDR3 comprises 14 residues. Trimming cost V 3 bases and J 7 bases, with 13 bases left between them. The CDR3 region has the DNA TGTGCCAGCAGCTTCCCACAGGGACGGAACACCATATATTTT. Its protein product is CASSFPQGRNTIYF.